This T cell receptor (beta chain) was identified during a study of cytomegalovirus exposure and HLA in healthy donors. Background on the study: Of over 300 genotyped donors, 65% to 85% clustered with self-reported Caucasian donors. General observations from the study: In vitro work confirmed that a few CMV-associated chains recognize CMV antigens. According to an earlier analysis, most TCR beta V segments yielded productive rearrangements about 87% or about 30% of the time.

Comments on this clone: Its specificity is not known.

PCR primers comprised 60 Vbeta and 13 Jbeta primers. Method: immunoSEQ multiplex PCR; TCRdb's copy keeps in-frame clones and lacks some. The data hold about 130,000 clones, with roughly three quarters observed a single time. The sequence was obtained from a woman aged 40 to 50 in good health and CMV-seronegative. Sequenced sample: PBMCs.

The CDR3 sequence is CASSIGQLANTGELFF. In DNA form, the CDR3 reads TGTGCCAGCAGCATTGGACAGTTGGCGAACACCGGGGAGCTGTTTTTT. The chain employs TRBV7-2 and TRBJ2-2; possibly TRBD1 for D (6 bases). The germline V and J ends were trimmed by 5 bases and 0 bases, with 13 bases remaining between them. Germline-derived CDR1 and CDR2 are SGHTA and FQGNSA. The CDR3 loop spans 16 amino acids. The whole variable domain, remainder taken from reference TRBV7-2 and TRBJ2-2, is GAGVSQSPSNKVTEKGKDVELRCDPISGHTALYWYRQSLGQGLEFLIYFQGNSAPDKSGLPSDRFSAERTGGSVSTLTIQRTQQEDSAVYLCASSIGQLANTGELFFGEGSRLTVL.